These 28 T cell receptor beta chains share one sample of origin, sequenced in a study of vaccination effects on CD4 cells after COVID-19. It was after 10 days of culture that CD4+ T cells were isolated. Libraries were prepared by immunoSEQ multiplex PCR; TCRdb keeps only in-frame clonotypes and omits some of them. The sample consists of around 27,000 clones, 55% to 65% of them appearing once. No antigen is known for these receptors. Sequencing was performed on CD4+ T cells from PBMCs cultured without peptide, taken before COVID-19 vaccination. Receptor source: a human donor who received a COVID-19 vaccine.

The J gene is TRBJ1-3, the V gene TRBV12-5, with 9 nucleotides matching TRBD1. The CDR3 runs 18 residues. CDR1 is LGHNT and CDR2 is FRNRAP in the germline V gene. The V and J ends lost 5 bases and 3 bases, in that order; junction bases with no gene match: 14. CDR3 sequence (DNA): TGTGCTAGTGGTCCACCCATAAAGACAGGGGGGAATGGAAACACCATATATTTT. Translating it yields CASGPPIKTGGNGNTIYF.

The chain couples TRBV5-1 to TRBJ2-2; 9 positions match TRBD1. CDR3 length: 16 residues. Unmatched junction bases numbered 11, after V lost 4 bases and J lost 7 bases. Germline assignment: CDR1 SGHRS and CDR2 YFSETQ. The CDR3 sequence: CASSPTGGPGYGELFF. In DNA form, the CDR3 reads TGCGCCAGCAGCCCGACAGGGGGACCTGGTTACGGGGAGCTGTTTTTT.

This clone was seen only a few times. J is TRBJ2-5 and V is TRBV5-4; TRBD2 might be the D (5 bases). The CDR3 consists of 15 residues. The germline V and J ends were trimmed by 4 bases and 1 base, with 14 bases remaining between them. The germline V gene has CDR1 SGHNT and CDR2 YYREEE (reference sequence). The CDR3, as DNA: TGTGCCAGCAGCCCACTTGGCGGGTTCCAAGAGACCCAGTACTTC. It yields the protein CASSPLGGFQETQYF.

The genes are TRBV28 and TRBJ2-7; 9 bases are a match to TRBD1. CDR3 length: 18 amino acids. The ends lost 4 bases at V and 0 bases at J; junction bases unmatched: 13. Germline assignment: CDR1 MDHEN and CDR2 SYDVKM. The CDR3 region has the DNA TGTGCCAGCAGTTCAATGAGGGGACAGGGTGTTTCCTCCTACGAGCAGTACTTC. It codes for CASSSMRGQGVSSYEQYF.

The CDR3 nucleotides are TGTGCCAGCAGTGAAGTCGGGCGTCCGGCTGGCTACACCTTC. Protein sequence: CASSEVGRPAGYTF. The V and J genes are TRBV6-1 and TRBJ1-2; D unclear. Trimming shortened V by 1 base and J by 7 bases, and 13 bases separated the two germline ends. The CDR3 consists of 14 residues. Germline CDR1 MNHNS, CDR2 SASEGT.

This clone was counted once. The chain employs TRBV18 and TRBJ1-2; the D gene is possibly TRBD1 (5 bases). Germline CDR1 and CDR2: KGHSH and LQKENI. The CDR3 contains 13 residues. V was pared by 3 bases and J by 1 base, with 6 bases between. CDR3 region: CASSPDSNYGYTF. CDR3 nucleotide sequence: TGTGCCAGCTCACCCGACAGTAACTATGGCTACACCTTC.

The J gene is TRBJ2-7, the V gene TRBV5-1; 8 nucleotides align to TRBD2. The CDR3 runs 17 residues. With V trimmed by 1 base and J by 5 bases, 14 bases remained unmatched. Germline values: CDR1 SGHRS, CDR2 YFSETQ. CDR3 DNA: TGCGCCAGCAGCTTGCCTTCTAGGAGCGCGGGGGGAAACGAGCAGTACTTC. It encodes CASSLPSRSAGGNEQYF.

In its sample, this clone was seen a few times. The chain has TRBV6-5 and TRBJ2-5; TRBD2 might be the D (5 bases). The CDR3 spans 12 residues. V shed 10 bases and J shed 5 bases, with 14 bases lying between them. CDR1 MNHEY and CDR2 SVGAGI come from the germline V gene. The CDR3 DNA follows: TGTGCCACGAAGCGGTCCGGGGAGACCCAGTACTTC. Translated, it gives CATKRSGETQYF.

This chain uses TRBV6-2 or TRBV6-3 with TRBJ2-1; perhaps TRBD1 as D (6 bases). V was shortened by 6 bases and J by 8 bases, with 26 bases between the two germline ends. This CDR3 contains 17 residues. Germline CDR1 reads MNHEY; CDR2 reads SVGEGT. For the CDR3, the DNA is TGTGCCAGCAGCAGATACTCACAGGGAAGCACGGGCGATGAGCAGTTCTTC. Residues: CASSRYSQGSTGDEQFF.

CDR3 DNA sequence: TGTGCCAGCACCCTCTTTGGGGCTGGGGCCAACGTCCTGACTTTC. Translating gives CASTLFGAGANVLTF. The chain employs TRBV6-5 and TRBJ2-6; no firm D call. Looked up from germline, CDR1 is MNHEY and CDR2 is SVGAGI. V lost 7 bases and J lost 2, with 12 bases in between. This CDR3 comprises 15 residues.

The chain joins TRBV6-1 to TRBJ2-6; no clear D gene. The CDR3 is 15 residues long. V was cut by 3 bases and J by 2 bases, with 8 bases left in between. Germline-derived CDR1 and CDR2 are MNHNS and SASEGT. The CDR3 loop is CASSEKGTGANVLTF. Written as DNA, the CDR3 is TGTGCCAGCAGTGAGAAGGGTACTGGGGCCAACGTCCTGACTTTC.

A word on this clone: Within the sample, other DNA sequences also encode this same CDR3. The V and J genes are TRBV3-1 (or the pseudogene TRBV3-2) and TRBJ1-2; D call uncertain. The CDR3 is 13 amino acids. The germline V gene encodes CDR1 LGHDT and CDR2 YNNKEL (reference sequence). V was shortened by 4 bases and J by 2 bases, with 8 bases between the two germline ends. This CDR3 is CASSPSSNYGYTF. The CDR3 DNA follows: TGTGCCAGCAGCCCGAGTTCCAACTATGGCTACACCTTC.

The chain links TRBV6-5 to TRBJ2-5; D perhaps matches TRBD2 (5 bases). CDR1 and CDR2 from the germline V gene are MNHEY and SVGAGI. The CDR3 covers 16 residues. Trimming shortened V by 2 bases and J by 2 bases, and 15 bases separated the two germline ends. Here the CDR3 DNA reads TGTGCCAGCAGTTACGATCCAGCGGTGATTCAAGAGACCCAGTACTTC. Amino acid sequence: CASSYDPAVIQETQYF.

This clone has only a few counts. J is TRBJ2-7 and V is TRBV18; D perhaps matches TRBD2 (5 bases). Trimming pared 6 bases from V and 4 bases from J, leaving 13 bases between. Germline V gene sequence: CDR1 KGHSH, CDR2 LQKENI. This CDR3 is built from 13 residues. The CDR3 DNA follows: TGTGCCAGCTCCCGGGATCTACAATACGAGCAGTACTTC. Its protein product is CASSRDLQYEQYF. Full variable domain (outside the CDR3, taken from reference TRBV18 and TRBJ2-7): NAGVMQNPRHLVRRRGQEARLRCSPMKGHSHVYWYRQLPEEGLKFMVYLQKENIIDESGMPKERFSAEFPKEGPSILRIQQVVRGDSAAYFCASSRDLQYEQYFGPGTRLTVT.

The chain recombines TRBV24-1 with TRBJ2-3; 10 bases line up with TRBD1. Germline V gene sequence: CDR1 KGHDR, CDR2 SFDVKD. V shed 4 bases, J shed 7 bases, and the junction held 10 bases outside the gene matches. The length of the CDR3 is 16 residues. CDR3 in DNA: TGTGCCACCAGTGACAGTGGGACAGGGGCTTCAAATACGCAGTATTTT. As protein: CATSDSGTGASNTQYF.

For the CDR3, the DNA is TGTGCCAGCAGACAACAGGGGGCGTCCCCCTACGAGCAGTACTTC. It translates to CASRQQGASPYEQYF. The rearrangement uses TRBV6-5 and TRBJ2-7; TRBD1 matches at 9 bases. CDR3 length: 15 residues. Germline CDR1 and CDR2: MNHEY and SVGAGI. V lost 6 bases, J lost 2 bases, and 8 bases stayed unmatched.

This clone has only one observation. The chain recombines TRBV6-5 with TRBJ1-1, with D possibly TRBD1 on 5 matching bases. The CDR3 is made up of 15 amino acids. Looked up from germline, CDR1 is MNHEY and CDR2 is SVGAGI. V lost 2 bases and J lost 0, with 10 bases in between. As DNA, the CDR3 is TGTGCCAGCAGTTACGGTGGGGGGATGAACACTGAAGCTTTCTTT. It codes for CASSYGGGMNTEAFF.

The chain has TRBV5-8 and TRBJ2-2, with 13 positions matching TRBD2. The ends lost 5 bases at V and 0 bases at J; junction bases unmatched: 13. Looked up from germline, CDR1 is SGHTS and CDR2 is YDEGEE. The CDR3 has 20 residues. Written as DNA, the CDR3 is TGTGCCAGCAGGAACCCGGGACTAGCGGGGAGCTTAACGAACACCGGGGAGCTGTTTTTT. It is translated as CASRNPGLAGSLTNTGELFF.

The chain joins TRBV6-1 to TRBJ2-3; TRBD2 aligns across 13 bases. The V and J ends lost 4 bases and 1 base, in that order; junction bases with no gene match: 2. CDR1 MNHNS and CDR2 SASEGT come from the germline V gene. The CDR3 spans 16 residues. In DNA form, the CDR3 reads TGTGCCAGCAGTGGGACTAGCGGGGGTCGCACAGATACGCAGTATTTT. Its protein is CASSGTSGGRTDTQYF.

The genes are TRBV9 and TRBJ1-5, with D perhaps matching TRBD1 (6 bases). CDR1 and CDR2 from the germline V gene are SGDLS and YYNGEE. There are 18 residues in the CDR3. V was trimmed by 2 bases and J by 5 bases, leaving 23 bases between them. The CDR3 nucleotides read TGTGCCAGCAGCGTCTTACCCCGCGAGGGGGGAAGAGATCAGCCCCAGCATTTT. This gives the protein CASSVLPREGGRDQPQHF.

The rearrangement uses TRBV19 and TRBJ2-7, with 8 nucleotides matching TRBD2. The germline gives CDR1 LNHDA, CDR2 SQIVND (reference sequence). The CDR3 contains 15 residues. The ends lost 3 bases at V and 7 bases at J; junction bases unmatched: 11. The CDR3: CASSMSLAARTEQYF. For the CDR3, the DNA is TGTGCCAGTAGTATGTCACTAGCGGCTCGTACGGAGCAGTACTTC. Full variable domain (missing parts from reference TRBV19 and TRBJ2-7): DGGITQSPKYLFRKEGQNVTLSCEQNLNHDAMYWYRQDPGQGLRLIYYSQIVNDFQKGDIAEGYSVSREKKESFPLTVTSAQKNPTAFYLCASSMSLAARTEQYFGPGTRLTVT.

The rearrangement joins TRBV20-1 to TRBJ1-6; possibly TRBD1 for D (5 bases). Between the trimmed V and J ends, which lost 3 bases and 11 bases, there was a span of 20 bases. Per the germline V gene, CDR1 is DFQATT and CDR2 is SNEGSKA (reference sequence). The CDR3 covers 15 residues. CDR3 nucleotide sequence: TGCAGTGCTAGTAAGGGGCGCTTAGTCGAAACACCCCTCCACTTT. It yields the protein CSASKGRLVETPLHF.

The sample holds a few counts of this clone. This chain connects TRBV9 to TRBJ2-5; D call uncertain. This CDR3 is built from 14 residues. V was trimmed by 0 bases and J by 1 base, leaving 7 bases between them. The germline V gene encodes CDR1 SGDLS and CDR2 YYNGEE. CDR3 coding DNA: TGTGCCAGCAGCGTAGGTCAGATCCAAGAGACCCAGTACTTC. Amino acids: CASSVGQIQETQYF.

V usage is TRBV18 and J usage is TRBJ2-7, with no clear D. CDR1 and CDR2 from the germline V gene are KGHSH and LQKENI. The V gene lost 2 bases and the J gene lost 3 bases, with 8 bases spanning the gap. The CDR3 consists of 13 residues. The CDR3: CASSPGSGYEQYF. CDR3 DNA sequence: TGTGCCAGCTCACCAGGGTCCGGCTACGAGCAGTACTTC.

The rearrangement links TRBV6-5 to TRBJ2-3; no clear D gene. The V end was cut by 10 bases, the J end by 3 bases, with 14 bases between. The germline CDR1 and CDR2 sequences are MNHEY and SVGAGI. The CDR3 is made up of 13 amino acids. This CDR3 reads CATHPPPTDTQYF. The CDR3 nucleotides read TGTGCCACCCATCCCCCCCCAACAGATACGCAGTATTTT.

The rearrangement uses TRBV4-1 and TRBJ1-5; D possibly corresponds to TRBD1 (5 bases). V was clipped by 4 bases and J by 1 base, with 11 bases between them. CDR3 length: 15 residues. Germline-derived CDR1 and CDR2 are MGHRA and YSYEKL. The CDR3 region is CASSPSWGSNQPQHF. For the CDR3, the DNA is TGCGCCAGCAGCCCCAGTTGGGGGAGCAATCAGCCCCAGCATTTT.

This chain joins TRBV9 and TRBJ2-5, with 9 bases lining up with TRBD1. The V gene's germline CDR1 is SGDLS and CDR2 YYNGEE. The CDR3 is 16 amino acids. V was clipped by 4 bases and J by 5 bases; unmatched bases: 12. CDR3 sequence (DNA): TGTGCCAGCAGCCCTTCTCCGGGACAGGGTTTGGAGACCCAGTACTTC. Translating it yields CASSPSPGQGLETQYF.

The chain carries TRBV5-6 and TRBJ1-3; D is uncertain. This CDR3 has 18 amino acids. Per germline, CDR1 SGHDT and CDR2 YYEEEE. The germline V and J ends were trimmed by 2 bases and 0 bases, with 18 bases remaining between them. The CDR3: CASSFLAERQNSGNTIYF. CDR3 in DNA: TGTGCCAGCAGCTTTTTGGCTGAAAGGCAGAACTCTGGAAACACCATATATTTT.